This T cell receptor beta chain was observed in a study of persistence of HIV-infected CD4 T cells. This was the immunoSEQ version 4 assay in survey mode. Assay used: immunoSEQ multiplex PCR; TCRdb lists only in-frame clones, some missing. The sample yields 40,000 to 45,000 clones, roughly nine tenths seen once. V gave up 2 bases and J gave up 6 bases; unmatched junction bases: 3. Looked up from germline, CDR1 is SGHRS and CDR2 is YFSETQ. CDR3 length: 14 residues. Nonspecific anti-CD3/anti-CD28 bead stimulation represents the broad CD4+ T cell repertoire. Sorting of responding CD4+ T cells relied on upregulated CD40 ligand together with CD69. A word on this clone: The antigen is not known.

The chain combines TRBV5-1 with TRBJ2-7; 12 bases are shared with TRBD2. The sequences come from CD4+ T cells sorted from PBMCs after roughly 17-hour stimulation, collected from a patient who received antiretroviral therapy. The TCR was taken from an adult man with HIV who was CMV-seropositive. In nucleotides, the CDR3 is TGCGCCAGCAGCTTTGGACTAGCGGGACGCGAGCAGTACTTC. It specifies CASSFGLAGREQYF.